These 29 T cell receptor beta chains came from one sample sequenced in a study of blood T cell repertoires in COVID-19. TCRdb keeps only in-frame clones here, not all; method: immunoSEQ multiplex PCR. The data hold over 250,000 clones, with 70% to 80% observed a single time. Specimen: peripheral blood. The receptors derive from a woman over 75 with acute or convalescent COVID-19.

The chain recombines TRBV6-5 with TRBJ2-1; the D gene is possibly TRBD2 (6 bases). V was trimmed by 6 bases and J by 3 bases, leaving 12 bases between them. This CDR3 comprises 14 residues. Germline V gene data show CDR1 as MNHEY and CDR2 as SVGAGI. CDR3 in amino acids: CASRSSGIYNEQFF. The CDR3 nucleotides are TGTGCCAGCAGGAGTAGCGGAATCTACAATGAGCAGTTCTTC.

There are a few counts of this clone. The chain has TRBV7-2 and TRBJ2-7; D might be TRBD1 (5 bases). CDR1 is SGHTA, CDR2 FQGNSA, per germline. Trimming pared 5 bases from V and 5 bases from J, leaving 7 bases between. This CDR3 is 11 amino acids long. CDR3 DNA: TGTGCCAGCAGCCCAGGGCACGAGCAGTACTTC. Translating it yields CASSPGHEQYF.

This clone was seen a handful of times. The chain combines TRBV6-6 with TRBJ1-1; D is possibly TRBD1 (5 bases). The CDR3 has 13 residues. Germline V CDR1 and CDR2: MNHNY, SVGAGI (reference sequence). Trimming shortened V by 4 bases and J by 7 bases, and 13 bases separated the two germline ends. In nucleotides, the CDR3 is TGTGCCAGCAGTTTGGTGAGGGGAGGTGAAGCTTTCTTT. Amino acids: CASSLVRGGEAFF.

This clone was detected only a few times. The rearrangement uses TRBV20-1 and TRBJ1-2; 7 bases fit TRBD1. CDR3 length: 11 amino acids. Germline CDR1 and CDR2: DFQATT and SNEGSKA (reference sequence). V lost 6 bases to trimming and J lost 6 bases; unmatched junction nucleotides: 4. The CDR3 here is CSARQGNGYTF. CDR3 bases: TGCAGTGCGAGACAGGGTAATGGCTACACCTTC.

The chain links TRBV12-3 or TRBV12-4 to TRBJ2-5; D call uncertain. The germline V and J ends were trimmed by 1 base and 9 bases, with 12 bases remaining between them. The CDR3 covers 13 residues. In DNA, the CDR3 is TGTGCCAGCAGTTTAGTGAGGATTCTGGCCCAGTACTTC. As protein: CASSLVRILAQYF.

The rearrangement links TRBV5-6 to TRBJ2-7, with D perhaps TRBD2 (6 bases). Per the germline V gene, CDR1 is SGHDT and CDR2 is YYEEEE. Trimming took 4 bases from V and 3 from J, leaving 17 bases between them. The CDR3 consists of 15 residues. The CDR3 protein is CASSTPTGGIYEQYF. CDR3 bases: TGTGCCAGCAGCACCCCGACCGGGGGAATCTACGAGCAGTACTTC.

The V call is TRBV5-8, the J call TRBJ2-1; 8 bases match TRBD2. V was pared by 3 bases and J by 10 bases, with 12 bases of the junction left unmatched. The germline CDR1 and CDR2 sequences are SGHTS and YDEGEE. This CDR3 is built from 15 residues. The CDR3 is CASSWGRTPGGEQFF. The CDR3 DNA follows: TGTGCCAGCAGCTGGGGGCGGACGCCGGGAGGGGAGCAGTTCTTC.

The chain links TRBV19 to TRBJ2-5; D is possibly TRBD1 (7 bases). CDR1 and CDR2 from the germline V gene are LNHDA and SQIVND (reference sequence). This CDR3 spans 16 amino acids. Trimming cost V 3 bases and J 5 bases, with 19 bases left between them. The chain's CDR3 is CASSIGQGVGGETQYF. CDR3 coding DNA: TGTGCCAGTAGTATCGGGCAGGGGGTAGGAGGGGAGACCCAGTACTTC.

This clone has only a few counts. The rearrangement links TRBV28 to TRBJ1-1; D is unclear. Trimming took 3 bases from V and 10 from J, leaving 27 bases between them. The CDR3 sequence is 17 residues long. Germline V gene data show CDR1 as MDHEN and CDR2 as SYDVKM. CDR3 coding DNA: TGTGCCAGCAGTTTCAAGCCCCCATTCAACTGGGGAGTAGGAGCTTTCTTT. It is translated as CASSFKPPFNWGVGAFF.

The genes are TRBV19 and TRBJ1-1; perhaps TRBD1 as D (6 bases). The germline gives CDR1 LNHDA, CDR2 SQIVND (reference sequence). Trimming cost V 5 bases and J 6 bases, with 13 bases left between them. This CDR3 has 13 amino acids. The CDR3 sequence: CASSVQGWAEAFF. The DNA for the CDR3 is TGTGCCAGTAGTGTACAGGGATGGGCTGAAGCTTTCTTT. Drawing the rest from reference TRBV19 and TRBJ1-1, the complete variable domain is DGGITQSPKYLFRKEGQNVTLSCEQNLNHDAMYWYRQDPGQGLRLIYYSQIVNDFQKGDIAEGYSVSREKKESFPLTVTSAQKNPTAFYLCASSVQGWAEAFFGQGTRLTVV.

V usage is TRBV7-2 and J usage is TRBJ2-1; D is unclear. The CDR3 runs 17 residues. CDR1 and CDR2 (germline): SGHTA, FQGNSA. The germline V and J ends were trimmed by 5 bases and 7 bases, with 24 bases remaining between them. The CDR3 region has the DNA TGTGCCAGCAGCATAGACCCACCCACTCGTCCGTCTAATGAGCAGTTCTTC. Protein: CASSIDPPTRPSNEQFF.

V and J are TRBV11-2 and TRBJ2-7; no reliable D call. V was shortened by 4 bases and J by 6 bases, with 13 bases between the two germline ends. The CDR3 consists of 13 residues. Germline V gene sequence: CDR1 SGHAT, CDR2 FQNNGV. DNA of the CDR3: TGTGCCAGCAGCTCCTCTTTCCGCGGCGAGCAGTACTTC. Translated, it gives CASSSSFRGEQYF.

V gene TRBV18 combines with J gene TRBJ2-3; a possible D gene is TRBD1 (5 bases). Germline V gene data show CDR1 as KGHSH and CDR2 as LQKENI. V was trimmed by 6 bases and J by 4 bases, leaving 11 bases between them. The CDR3 sequence is 13 residues long. The CDR3 coding sequence is TGTGCCAGCTCCCCCAGGGATTCAGATACGCAGTATTTT. Its protein product is CASSPRDSDTQYF.

This clone was picked up a small number of times. This chain joins TRBV2 and TRBJ2-7; 7 nucleotides align to TRBD2. With 6 bases clipped from V and 2 bases from J, the junction kept 7 bases outside the gene matches. This CDR3 comprises 14 residues. The germline CDR1 and CDR2 sequences are SNHLY and FYNNEI. The CDR3 bases are TGTGCCAGCAGGCAACTAGCGATGGCCTACGAGCAGTACTTC. Amino acids: CASRQLAMAYEQYF.

In nucleotides, the CDR3 is TGCGCCAGCAGCCAAGTCGTAGCGACAGGATCCTATGGCTACACCTTC. This sequence encodes CASSQVVATGSYGYTF. The chain combines TRBV4-1 with TRBJ1-2, with D tentatively TRBD1 (6 bases). V shed 1 base and J shed 4 bases, with 16 bases lying between them. The CDR3 covers 16 residues. Germline V gene data show CDR1 as MGHRA and CDR2 as YSYEKL.

The CDR3 DNA reads as TGTGCCAGCAGTGATTGGCCTGGGGCGTTGGGACAGAACACTGAAGCTTTCTTT. This codes for CASSDWPGALGQNTEAFF. This sequence joins TRBV2 and TRBJ1-1, with D maybe TRBD1 (6 bases). CDR3 length: 18 residues. With 3 bases removed from V and 1 base from J, the gap between germline ends came to 21 bases. Germline V lookup: CDR1 SNHLY, CDR2 FYNNEI.

The rearrangement uses TRBV10-3 and TRBJ2-7; 7 positions agree with TRBD2. The length of the CDR3 is 15 residues. J was trimmed by 0 bases and V by 7 bases; bases with no gene match: 9. Per the germline V gene, CDR1 is ENHRY and CDR2 is SYGVKD. Written as DNA, the CDR3 is TGTGCCATCAAAAAGGGGCGGACTAGCTCCTACGAGCAGTACTTC. It is translated as CAIKKGRTSSYEQYF.

The chain uses TRBV21-1 and TRBJ2-3; the table assigns TRBD2, which was not confirmed against the DNA. TRBV21-1 is reported as a pseudogene. The CDR3 length is 17 residues. For the CDR3, the DNA is TGTGCCAGCAGCAATGGAGCTAGCGGGGGGGCCCTTGATACGCAGTATTTT. It codes for CASSNGASGGALDTQYF.

The genes are TRBV18 and TRBJ2-2; D is possibly TRBD2 (5 bases). Per the germline V gene, CDR1 is KGHSH and CDR2 is LQKENI. The CDR3 runs to 14 residues. Between the trimmed V and J ends, which lost 4 bases and 5 bases, there was a span of 11 bases. CDR3 loop: CASSRPGGTGELFF. CDR3 DNA sequence: TGTGCCAGCTCACGACCCGGCGGGACCGGGGAGCTGTTTTTT.

The chain is built from TRBV7-7 and TRBJ2-2, with 7 bases matching TRBD2. The V and J ends lost 5 bases and 5 bases, in that order; junction bases with no gene match: 11. Germline V lookup: CDR1 SSHAT, CDR2 FNYEAQ (reference sequence). This CDR3 region has 16 residues. CDR3 nucleotides: TGTGCCAGCAGCCGATCACGGGGAGGGGATACCGGGGAGCTGTTTTTT. Residues: CASSRSRGGDTGELFF.

The chain employs TRBV3-1 (or the pseudogene TRBV3-2) and TRBJ2-5; D gene unclear. Germline V gives CDR1 LGHDT, CDR2 YNNKEL (reference sequence). V lost 2 bases and J 5 bases, leaving 9 bases between the germline ends. This CDR3 region has 13 residues. The CDR3, as DNA: TGTGCCAGCAGCCAATCAGGTACGGAGACCCAGTACTTC. This sequence encodes CASSQSGTETQYF.

This clone was picked up a small number of times. The gene calls are TRBV19 and TRBJ1-1, with 7 bases identical to TRBD1. With V trimmed by 4 bases and J by 0 bases, 8 bases remained unmatched. There are 16 residues in the CDR3. Germline V gene data show CDR1 as LNHDA and CDR2 as SQIVND (reference sequence). The CDR3 protein is CASSTTGTVMNTEAFF. The CDR3 nucleotides are TGTGCCAGTAGTACCACCGGGACAGTTATGAACACTGAAGCTTTCTTT.

This clone was counted a few times. This chain uses TRBV4-3 with TRBJ1-4, with 7 nucleotides matching TRBD1. The ends lost 4 bases at V and 5 bases at J; junction bases unmatched: 7. This CDR3 contains 15 residues. CDR1 is LGHNA and CDR2 is YSLEER in the germline V gene. The CDR3: CASSRGDSQNEKLFF. DNA for the CDR3: TGCGCCAGCAGCCGAGGGGACAGCCAAAATGAAAAACTGTTTTTT.

The chain has TRBV4-1 and TRBJ2-3; weak D call: TRBD2 (6 bases). CDR3 length: 19 residues. V was shortened by 0 bases and J by 2 bases, with 21 bases between the two germline ends. Germline V gene sequence: CDR1 MGHRA, CDR2 YSYEKL. The CDR3 here is CASSQEEGPGTATTDTQYF. In DNA form, the CDR3 reads TGCGCCAGCAGCCAAGAAGAGGGCCCCGGGACTGCAACCACAGATACGCAGTATTTT.

V usage is TRBV11-2 and J usage is TRBJ2-3; a possible D gene is TRBD1 (6 bases). The germline V and J ends were trimmed by 5 bases and 6 bases, with 15 bases remaining between them. Looked up from germline, CDR1 is SGHAT and CDR2 is FQNNGV. CDR3 length equals 14 residues. This CDR3 is CASSRLQGWDTQYF. The CDR3 DNA is TGTGCCAGCAGCCGACTACAGGGTTGGGATACGCAGTATTTT.

The CDR3: CASSFRDSSYEQYF. CDR3 DNA sequence: TGTGCCAGCAGTTTTCGGGACAGCTCCTACGAGCAGTACTTC. The chain links TRBV27 to TRBJ2-7; TRBD1 agrees at 7 bases. Trimming removed 3 bases from V and 0 bases from J; junction bases left unmatched: 2. Looked up from germline, CDR1 is MNHEY and CDR2 is SMNVEV (reference sequence). The CDR3 has 14 amino acids.

As DNA, the CDR3 is TGTGCCAGCAGTAGTGGACAGGGGGAGAACTACAATGAGCAGTTCTTC. Translating gives CASSSGQGENYNEQFF. The chain employs TRBV6-6 and TRBJ2-1; 10 positions agree with TRBD1. Losses at the gene ends were 5 bases for V and 3 bases for J; bases not matched to a gene: 7. Germline assignment: CDR1 MNHNY and CDR2 SVGAGI (reference sequence). The CDR3 is 16 residues long.

The gene calls are TRBV20-1 and TRBJ2-7; D gene unclear. CDR1 is DFQATT, CDR2 SNEGSKA, per germline (reference sequence). Trimming pared 3 bases from V and 6 bases from J, leaving 6 bases between. This CDR3 spans 10 amino acids. The CDR3 sequence is CSASPLEQYF. DNA of the CDR3: TGCAGTGCTAGCCCCCTCGAGCAGTACTTC.

This clone was observed a handful of times. The rearrangement joins TRBV19 to TRBJ2-7, with D tentatively TRBD1 (5 bases). The CDR3 spans 16 residues. Trimming shortened V by 6 bases and J by 7 bases, and 25 bases separated the two germline ends. Germline CDR1 is LNHDA and CDR2 is SQIVND (reference sequence). CDR3 loop: CASSQGATRIVREQYF. CDR3 nucleotide sequence: TGTGCCAGTAGCCAAGGGGCGACAAGGATCGTGAGGGAGCAGTACTTC. The full variable domain, in which reference TRBV19 and TRBJ2-7 provide the parts outside the CDR3, is DGGITQSPKYLFRKEGQNVTLSCEQNLNHDAMYWYRQDPGQGLRLIYYSQIVNDFQKGDIAEGYSVSREKKESFPLTVTSAQKNPTAFYLCASSQGATRIVREQYFGPGTRLTVT.